The sequence of this T cell receptor beta chain was determined in a study of T cells in Graves' hyperthyroidism and ophthalmopathy. The source of the PBMCs was approximately 10 ml of fresh peripheral blood. Findings and caveats of the study: Among thyroid clonotypes expanded above 0.001, most also appeared in blood.

The CDR3 length is 13 residues. Germline-derived CDR1 and CDR2 are DFQATT and SNEGSKA (reference sequence). This clonotype showed up just a few times. Its antigen is not known. RNA transcripts yielded amplified TCR beta CDR3 regions. The HTBI primer set drove a first-round RT-PCR of the TCR CDR3. TCRdb ran MiXCR on the multiplex PCR reads and lists one entry per CDR3 protein. The data contain some 700,000 distinct CDR3 sequences, 15% to 20% of them singletons. Sequenced sample: blood. The source of this sequence is a man in his fifties with Graves' hyperthyroidism. The gene calls are TRBV20-1 and TRBJ2-1; 12 bases are a match to TRBD2. The CDR3 spells CQTPGLAGSEQFF. In DNA form, the CDR3 reads TGCCAAACACCGGGACTAGCGGGTAGCGAGCAGTTCTTC.